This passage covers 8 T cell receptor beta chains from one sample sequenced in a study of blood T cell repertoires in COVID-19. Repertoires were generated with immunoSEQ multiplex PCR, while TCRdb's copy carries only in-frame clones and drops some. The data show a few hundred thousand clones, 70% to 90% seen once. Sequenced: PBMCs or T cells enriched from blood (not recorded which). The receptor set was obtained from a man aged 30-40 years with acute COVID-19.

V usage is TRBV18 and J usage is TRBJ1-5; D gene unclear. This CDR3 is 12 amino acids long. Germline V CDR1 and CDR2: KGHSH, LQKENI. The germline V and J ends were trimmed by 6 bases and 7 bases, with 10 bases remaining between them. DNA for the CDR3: TGTGCCAGCTCGGAGGGAAGGCAGCCCCAGCATTTT. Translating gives CASSEGRQPQHF.

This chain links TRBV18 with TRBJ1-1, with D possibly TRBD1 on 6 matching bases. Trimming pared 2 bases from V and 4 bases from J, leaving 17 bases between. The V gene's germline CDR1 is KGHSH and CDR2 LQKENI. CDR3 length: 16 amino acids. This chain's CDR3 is CASSPMWGGPATEAFF. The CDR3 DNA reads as TGTGCCAGCTCACCAATGTGGGGGGGGCCAGCCACTGAAGCTTTCTTT.

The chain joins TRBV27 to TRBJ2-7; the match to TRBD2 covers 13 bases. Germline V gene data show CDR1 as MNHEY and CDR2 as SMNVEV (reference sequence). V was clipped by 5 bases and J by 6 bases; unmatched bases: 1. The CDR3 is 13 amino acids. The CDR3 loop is CASSRLAGGEQYF. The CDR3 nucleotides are TGTGCCAGCAGTAGACTAGCGGGGGGCGAGCAGTACTTC.

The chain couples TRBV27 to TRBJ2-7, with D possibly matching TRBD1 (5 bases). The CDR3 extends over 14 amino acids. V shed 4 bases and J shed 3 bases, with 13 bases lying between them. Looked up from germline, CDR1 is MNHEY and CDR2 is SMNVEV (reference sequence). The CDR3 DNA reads TGTGCCAGCAGTTGGGTCGACAGAGGCTACGAGCAGTACTTC. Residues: CASSWVDRGYEQYF.

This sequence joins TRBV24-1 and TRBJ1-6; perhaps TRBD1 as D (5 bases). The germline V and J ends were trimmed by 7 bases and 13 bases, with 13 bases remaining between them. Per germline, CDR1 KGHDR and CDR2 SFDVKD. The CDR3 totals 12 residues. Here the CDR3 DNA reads TGTGCCACCAGGGACACCCAAGGGCCCCTCCACTTT. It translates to CATRDTQGPLHF.

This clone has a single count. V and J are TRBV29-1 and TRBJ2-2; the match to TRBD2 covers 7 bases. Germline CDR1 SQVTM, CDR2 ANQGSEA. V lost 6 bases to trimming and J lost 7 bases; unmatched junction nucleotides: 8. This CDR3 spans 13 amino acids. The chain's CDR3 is CSVVEAGIGELFF. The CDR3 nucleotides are TGCAGCGTCGTCGAAGCGGGGATCGGGGAGCTGTTTTTT.

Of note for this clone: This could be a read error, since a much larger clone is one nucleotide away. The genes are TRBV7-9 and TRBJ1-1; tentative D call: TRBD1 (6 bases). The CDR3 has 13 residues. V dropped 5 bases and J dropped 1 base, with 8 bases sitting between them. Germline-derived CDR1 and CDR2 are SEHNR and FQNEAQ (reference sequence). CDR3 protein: CASSRQANTEAFF. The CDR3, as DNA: TGTGCCAGCAGCCGACAGGCGAACACTGAAGCTTTCTTT.

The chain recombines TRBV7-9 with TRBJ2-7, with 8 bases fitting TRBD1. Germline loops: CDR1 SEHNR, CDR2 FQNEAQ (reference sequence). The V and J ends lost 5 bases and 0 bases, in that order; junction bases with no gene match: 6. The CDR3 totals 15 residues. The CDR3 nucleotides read TGTGCCAGCAGCCTCCTCGACAGGGGCTCCTACGAGCAGTACTTC. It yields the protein CASSLLDRGSYEQYF.